This TCR beta chain came from a study of blood T cell repertoires in COVID-19. Study details: Acute and convalescent COVID-19 specimens originated in the United States, Italy and Spain. T cells, B-cell-depleted T cells, or PBMCs provided the cDNA or gDNA that served as material.

Authors' processing steps: The authors estimated nucleated cell counts from reference gene primer amplification. The assay was immunoSEQ multiplex PCR, and TCRdb's table has in-frame clones only and misses some. The V and J calls and the clone size are those of that table, but D and trimming were determined from the DNA. Here the sample spans 84,000 or so clones, about 85% being singletons. V was pared by 6 bases and J by 1 base, with 3 bases of the junction left unmatched. This CDR3 comprises 14 residues. CDR1 and CDR2 (germline): LNHDA, SQIVND (reference sequence). The chain carries TRBV19 and TRBJ1-3; 7 bases line up with TRBD1. This clonotype was obtained from a man aged 80 or over with active or convalescent COVID-19. Sequencing was done on a sample of peripheral blood. The CDR3 sequence: CASSDRASGNTIYF. The CDR3 coding sequence is TGTGCCAGTAGCGACAGGGCATCTGGAAACACCATATATTTT.